This T cell receptor beta chain was observed in a study of cytomegalovirus exposure and HLA in healthy donors. PCR employed 60 Vbeta and 13 Jbeta primers. TCRdb's copy holds only in-frame clones and misses some; the assay was immunoSEQ multiplex PCR. The sample contains approximately 180,000 clones, approximately 78% of which appear only once. Donors sampled were nominally healthy, though unrecorded immune exposures were likely. On this clone: No antigen is known for it.

Study-level findings and limits: The classifier, whose performance was assessed in both the original and validation cohorts, reportedly diagnosed cytomegalovirus status with high specificity and sensitivity.

This clonotype was sampled from a human donor in good health. The sequenced material came from PBMCs.

Written as DNA, the CDR3 is TGTGCCAGCAGCTTAGGCCGGCCAGTTACTGAAAGCAGTCAGGTCGCCTACGAGCAGTACTTC. Translation: CASSLGRPVTESSQVAYEQYF. The chain recombines TRBV13 with TRBJ2-7; no clear D gene. This CDR3 contains 21 residues. CDR1 is PRHDT, CDR2 FYEKMQ, per germline (reference sequence). V shed 0 bases and J shed 2 bases, with 29 bases lying between them.